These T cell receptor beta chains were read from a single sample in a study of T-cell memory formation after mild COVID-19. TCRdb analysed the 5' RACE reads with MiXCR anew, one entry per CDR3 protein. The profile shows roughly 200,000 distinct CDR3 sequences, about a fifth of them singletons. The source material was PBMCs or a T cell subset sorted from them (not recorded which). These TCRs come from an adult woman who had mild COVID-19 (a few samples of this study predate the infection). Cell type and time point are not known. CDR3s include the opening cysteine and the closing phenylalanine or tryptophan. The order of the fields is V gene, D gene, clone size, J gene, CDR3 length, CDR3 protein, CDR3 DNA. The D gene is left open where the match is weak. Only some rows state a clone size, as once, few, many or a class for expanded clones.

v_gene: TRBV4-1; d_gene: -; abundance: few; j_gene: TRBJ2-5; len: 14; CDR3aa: CASSQDFLGETQYF; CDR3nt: TGCGCCAGCAGCCAAGATTTCTTAGGGGAGACCCAGTACTTC
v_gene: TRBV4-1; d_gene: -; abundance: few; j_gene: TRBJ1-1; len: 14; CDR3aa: CASSQVVTDTEAFF; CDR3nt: TGCGCCAGCAGCCAAGTGGTTACGGACACTGAAGCTTTCTTT
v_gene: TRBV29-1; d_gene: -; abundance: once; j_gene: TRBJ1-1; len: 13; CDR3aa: CSVERDSDTEAFF; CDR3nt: TGCAGCGTTGAAAGGGATTCGGACACTGAAGCTTTCTTT
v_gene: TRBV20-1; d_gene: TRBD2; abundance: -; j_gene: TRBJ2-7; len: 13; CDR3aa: CIQWEGSNYEQYF; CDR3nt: TGCATTCAATGGGAGGGGTCCAACTACGAGCAGTACTTC
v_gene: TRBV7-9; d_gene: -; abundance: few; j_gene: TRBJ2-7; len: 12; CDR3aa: CASRDTRPEQYF; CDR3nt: TGTGCCAGCCGGGACACCCGGCCCGAGCAGTACTTC
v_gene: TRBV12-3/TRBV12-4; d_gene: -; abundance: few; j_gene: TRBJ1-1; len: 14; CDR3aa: CASSNNRENTEAFF; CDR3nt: TGTGCCAGCAGCAATAACAGGGAAAACACTGAAGCTTTCTTT
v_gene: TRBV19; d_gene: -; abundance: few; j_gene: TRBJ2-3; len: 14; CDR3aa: CASSIALADYTQYF; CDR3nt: TGTGCCAGTAGTATTGCACTAGCCGACTATACGCAGTATTTT
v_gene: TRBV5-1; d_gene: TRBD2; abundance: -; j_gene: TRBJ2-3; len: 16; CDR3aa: CASSLGRGGRADTQYF; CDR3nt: TGCGCCAGCAGCTTGGGTCGGGGGGGCCGCGCAGATACGCAGTATTTT
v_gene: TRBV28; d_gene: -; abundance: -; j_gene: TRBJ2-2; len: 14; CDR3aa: CASADLPNTGELFF; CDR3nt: TGTGCCAGCGCTGACCTACCGAACACCGGGGAGCTGTTTTTT
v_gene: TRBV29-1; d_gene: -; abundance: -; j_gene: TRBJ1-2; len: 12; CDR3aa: CSVPTANYGYTF; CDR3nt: TGCAGCGTCCCGACGGCTAACTATGGCTACACCTTC
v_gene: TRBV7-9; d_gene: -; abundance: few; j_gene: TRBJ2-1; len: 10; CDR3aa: CASSAQEQFF; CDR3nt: TGTGCCAGCAGCGCTCAGGAGCAGTTCTTC
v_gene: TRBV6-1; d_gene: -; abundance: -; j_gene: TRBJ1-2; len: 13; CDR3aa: CATRGVGVNGYTF; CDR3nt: TGTGCCACGAGGGGGGTTGGCGTGAATGGCTACACCTTC
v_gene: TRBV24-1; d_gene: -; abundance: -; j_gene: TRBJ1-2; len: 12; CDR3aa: CATSDQTYGYTF; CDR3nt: TGTGCCACCAGTGACCAAACGTATGGCTACACCTTC
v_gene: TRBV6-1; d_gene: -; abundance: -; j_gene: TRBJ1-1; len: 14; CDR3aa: CASSEASGNTEAFF; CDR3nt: TGTGCCAGCAGTGAAGCGTCAGGGAACACTGAAGCTTTCTTT
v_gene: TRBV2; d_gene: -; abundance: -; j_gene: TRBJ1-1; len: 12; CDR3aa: CASLGGNTEAFF; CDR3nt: TGTGCCAGCCTTGGGGGAAACACTGAAGCTTTCTTT
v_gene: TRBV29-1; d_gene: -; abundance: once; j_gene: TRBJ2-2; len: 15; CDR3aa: CSVMDSRAYTGELFF; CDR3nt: TGCAGCGTTATGGACTCCCGCGCATACACCGGGGAGCTGTTTTTT
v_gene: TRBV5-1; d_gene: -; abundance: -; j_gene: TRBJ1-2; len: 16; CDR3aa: CASSPSRGGADYGYTF; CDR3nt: TGCGCCAGCAGCCCTTCCAGAGGTGGGGCGGACTATGGCTACACCTTC
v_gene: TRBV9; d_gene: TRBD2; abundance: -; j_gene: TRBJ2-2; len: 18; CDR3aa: CASSDGLAGGLNTGELFF; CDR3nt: TGTGCCAGCAGCGACGGACTAGCGGGAGGGCTTAACACCGGGGAGCTGTTTTTT
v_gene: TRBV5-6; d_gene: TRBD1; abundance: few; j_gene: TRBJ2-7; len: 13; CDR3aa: CASSPGTVYEQYF; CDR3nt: TGTGCCAGCAGCCCCGGGACAGTCTACGAGCAGTACTTC
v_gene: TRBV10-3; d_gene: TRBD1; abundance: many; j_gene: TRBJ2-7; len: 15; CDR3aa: CAISEWQGAIYEQYF; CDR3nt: TGTGCCATCAGTGAGTGGCAGGGGGCTATCTACGAGCAGTACTTC
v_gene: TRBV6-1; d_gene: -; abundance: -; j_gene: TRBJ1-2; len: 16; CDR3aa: CASSEAPSFGIYGYTF; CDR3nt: TGTGCCAGCAGTGAAGCTCCTTCGTTCGGGATCTATGGCTACACCTTC
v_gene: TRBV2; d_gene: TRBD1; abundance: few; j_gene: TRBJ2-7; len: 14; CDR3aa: CASTVGTGLYEQYF; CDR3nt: TGTGCCAGCACCGTCGGGACAGGACTCTACGAGCAGTACTTC
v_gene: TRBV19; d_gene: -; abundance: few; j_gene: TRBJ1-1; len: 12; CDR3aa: CASSYRALKAFF; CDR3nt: TGTGCCAGTAGTTACCGGGCCCTAAAAGCTTTCTTT
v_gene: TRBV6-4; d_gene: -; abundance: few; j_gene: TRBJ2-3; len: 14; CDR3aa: CASSGDGITDTQYF; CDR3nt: TGTGCCAGCAGTGGGGACGGAATCACAGATACGCAGTATTTT
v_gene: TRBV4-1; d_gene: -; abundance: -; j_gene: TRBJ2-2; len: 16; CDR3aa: CASSQVARTNTGELFF; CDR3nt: TGCGCCAGCAGCCAAGTTGCCCGGACGAACACCGGGGAGCTGTTTTTT
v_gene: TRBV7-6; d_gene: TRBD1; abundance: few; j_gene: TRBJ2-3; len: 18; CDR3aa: CASSLVDRGLSGTDTQYF; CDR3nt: TGTGCCAGCAGCTTAGTGGACAGGGGGCTTTCGGGCACAGATACGCAGTATTTT
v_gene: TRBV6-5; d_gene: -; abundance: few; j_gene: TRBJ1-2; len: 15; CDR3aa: CASSYSTPFLGGYTF; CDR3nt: TGTGCCAGCAGTTACTCTACTCCGTTCTTGGGAGGCTACACCTTC
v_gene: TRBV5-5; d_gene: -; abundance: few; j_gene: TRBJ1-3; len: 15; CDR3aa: CASSLEPSSGNTIYF; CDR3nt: TGTGCCAGCAGCTTGGAGCCTTCCTCTGGAAACACCATATATTTT
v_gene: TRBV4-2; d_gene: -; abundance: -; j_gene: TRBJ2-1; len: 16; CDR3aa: CASSQGRQSPYNEQFF; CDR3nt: TGTGCCAGCAGCCAAGGGCGACAGTCCCCCTACAATGAGCAGTTCTTC
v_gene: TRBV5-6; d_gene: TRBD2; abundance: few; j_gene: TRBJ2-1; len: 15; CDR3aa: CASSFGLAVYNEQFF; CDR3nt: TGTGCCAGCAGCTTTGGACTAGCGGTCTACAATGAGCAGTTCTTC
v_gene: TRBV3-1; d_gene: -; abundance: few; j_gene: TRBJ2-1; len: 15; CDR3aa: CASSPFAVPYNEQFF; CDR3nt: TGTGCCAGCAGCCCTTTCGCGGTTCCCTACAATGAGCAGTTCTTC
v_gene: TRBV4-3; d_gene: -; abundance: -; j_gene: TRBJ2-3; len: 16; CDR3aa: CASSLGEVLSTDTQYF; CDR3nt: TGCGCCAGCAGCCTAGGGGAGGTCCTTAGCACAGATACGCAGTATTTT